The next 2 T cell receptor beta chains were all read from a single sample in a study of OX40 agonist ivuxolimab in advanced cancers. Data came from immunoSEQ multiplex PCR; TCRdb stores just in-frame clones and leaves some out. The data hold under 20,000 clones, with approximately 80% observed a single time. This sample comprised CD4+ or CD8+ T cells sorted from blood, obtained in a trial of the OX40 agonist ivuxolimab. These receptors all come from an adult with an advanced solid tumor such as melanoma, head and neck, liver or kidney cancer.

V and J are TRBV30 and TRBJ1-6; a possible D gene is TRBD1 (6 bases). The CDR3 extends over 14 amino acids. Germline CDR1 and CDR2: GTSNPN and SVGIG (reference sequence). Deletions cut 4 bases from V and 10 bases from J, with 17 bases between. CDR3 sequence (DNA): TGTGCCTGGACTCCATTGACAGGAGGATCACCCCTCCACTTT. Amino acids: CAWTPLTGGSPLHF.

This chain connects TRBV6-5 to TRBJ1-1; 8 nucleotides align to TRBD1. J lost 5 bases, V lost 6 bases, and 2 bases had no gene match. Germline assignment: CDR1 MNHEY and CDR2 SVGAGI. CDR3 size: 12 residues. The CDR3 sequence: CASRTGDTEAFF. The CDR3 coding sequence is TGTGCCAGCAGGACAGGGGATACTGAAGCTTTCTTT.